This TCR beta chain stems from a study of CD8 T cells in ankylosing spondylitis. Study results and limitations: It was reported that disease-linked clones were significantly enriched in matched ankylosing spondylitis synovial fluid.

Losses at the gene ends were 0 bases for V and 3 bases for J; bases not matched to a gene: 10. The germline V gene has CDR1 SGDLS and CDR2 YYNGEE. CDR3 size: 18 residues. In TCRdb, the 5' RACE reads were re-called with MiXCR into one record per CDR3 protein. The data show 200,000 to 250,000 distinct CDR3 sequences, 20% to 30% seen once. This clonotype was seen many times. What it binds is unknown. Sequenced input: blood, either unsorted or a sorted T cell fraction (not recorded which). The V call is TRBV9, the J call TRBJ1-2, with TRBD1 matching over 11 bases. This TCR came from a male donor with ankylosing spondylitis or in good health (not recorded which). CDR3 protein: CASSVGFIGTGGDYGYTF. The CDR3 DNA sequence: TGTGCCAGCAGCGTAGGTTTTATCGGGACAGGGGGTGACTATGGCTACACCTTC.